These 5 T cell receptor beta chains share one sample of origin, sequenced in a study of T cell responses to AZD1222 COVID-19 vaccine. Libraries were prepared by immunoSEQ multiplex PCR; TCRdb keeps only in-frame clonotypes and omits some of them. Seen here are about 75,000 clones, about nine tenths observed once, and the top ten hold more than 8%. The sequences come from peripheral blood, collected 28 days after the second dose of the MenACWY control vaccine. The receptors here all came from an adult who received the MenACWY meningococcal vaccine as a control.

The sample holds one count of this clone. The CDR3 DNA reads TGTGCCAGCAGCGGAGCTAACTATGGCTACACCTTC. Translated: CASSGANYGYTF. The chain carries TRBV9 and TRBJ1-2, with no clear D. The germline V gene has CDR1 SGDLS and CDR2 YYNGEE. V was cut by 3 bases and J by 0 bases, with 3 bases left in between. The CDR3 runs 12 residues.

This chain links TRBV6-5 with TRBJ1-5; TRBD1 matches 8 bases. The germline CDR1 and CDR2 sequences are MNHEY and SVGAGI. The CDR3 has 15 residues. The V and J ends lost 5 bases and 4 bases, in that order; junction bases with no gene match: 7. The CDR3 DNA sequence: TGTGCCAGCAGTCATACCCGGGACAGGAATCAGCCCCAGCATTTT. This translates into CASSHTRDRNQPQHF.

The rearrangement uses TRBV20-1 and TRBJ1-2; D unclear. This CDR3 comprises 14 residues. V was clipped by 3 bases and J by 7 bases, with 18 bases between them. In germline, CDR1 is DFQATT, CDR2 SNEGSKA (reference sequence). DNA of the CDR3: TGCAGTGCTAGTGCGGGAGGACGTGGAACTGGCTACACCTTC. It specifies CSASAGGRGTGYTF.

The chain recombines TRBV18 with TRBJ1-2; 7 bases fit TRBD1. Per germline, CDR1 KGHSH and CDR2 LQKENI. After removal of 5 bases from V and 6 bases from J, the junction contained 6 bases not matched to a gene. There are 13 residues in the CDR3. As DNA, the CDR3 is TGTGCCAGCTCAACACAGGGGAGGAATGGCTACACCTTC. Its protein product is CASSTQGRNGYTF.

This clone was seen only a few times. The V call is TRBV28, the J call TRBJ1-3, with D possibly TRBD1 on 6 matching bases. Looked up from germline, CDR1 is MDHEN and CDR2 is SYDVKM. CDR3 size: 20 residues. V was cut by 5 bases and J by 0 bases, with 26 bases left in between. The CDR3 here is CASSPGTYLLMVISGNTIYF. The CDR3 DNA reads TGTGCCAGCAGTCCTGGGACATACCTCCTAATGGTGATCTCTGGAAACACCATATATTTT.